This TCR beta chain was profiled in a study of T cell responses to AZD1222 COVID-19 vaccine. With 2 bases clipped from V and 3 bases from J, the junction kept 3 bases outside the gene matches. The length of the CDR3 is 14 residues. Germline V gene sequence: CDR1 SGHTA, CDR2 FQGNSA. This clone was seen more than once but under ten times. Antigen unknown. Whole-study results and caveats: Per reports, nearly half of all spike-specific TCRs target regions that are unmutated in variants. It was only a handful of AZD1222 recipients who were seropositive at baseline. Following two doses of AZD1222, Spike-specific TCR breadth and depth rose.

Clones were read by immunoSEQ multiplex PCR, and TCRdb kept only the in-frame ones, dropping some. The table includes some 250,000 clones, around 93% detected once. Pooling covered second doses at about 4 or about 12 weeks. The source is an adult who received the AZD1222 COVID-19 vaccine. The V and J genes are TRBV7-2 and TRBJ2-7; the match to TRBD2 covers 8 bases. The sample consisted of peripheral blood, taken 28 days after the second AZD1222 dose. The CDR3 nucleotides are TGTGCCAGCAGCTTACAACGGGGGGGCTACGAGCAGTACTTC. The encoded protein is CASSLQRGGYEQYF.